These 10 T cell receptor beta chains share one sample of origin, sequenced in a study of vaccination effects on CD4 cells after COVID-19. Their antigens are not known. Before sequencing took place, the ViraFEST assay used viral peptide pools to expand antigen-specific CD4+ T cells. After roughly eleven days in culture, the CD4+ T cells were isolated. Testing of the vaccine recipients showed negative nucleocapsid antibodies and no prior SARS-CoV-2 infection. The method was immunoSEQ multiplex PCR; TCRdb's version includes in-frame clones alone and lacks a portion of them. In the table there are tens of thousands of clones, roughly 72% of which are singletons. Here the sequenced sample was CD4+ T cells from PBMCs cultured with HCoV-OC43 spike peptides, taken before COVID-19 vaccination. Sample subset: HCoV-OC43 spike overlapping peptide pool stimulation. The receptor set was obtained from a human donor who received a COVID-19 vaccine.

This chain links TRBV29-1 with TRBJ1-5, with 7 bases that match TRBD1. Germline V gene lookup returns CDR1 SQVTM and CDR2 ANQGSEA. V lost 0 bases and J lost 4; bases outside the gene matches: 0. The CDR3 sequence is 13 residues long. The CDR3 region is CSVEEDRNQPQHF. As DNA, the CDR3 is TGCAGCGTTGAAGAGGACAGGAATCAGCCCCAGCATTTT. Using reference TRBV29-1 and TRBJ1-5 for the parts outside the CDR3, the full variable domain is SAVISQKPSRDICQRGTSLTIQCQVDSQVTMMFWYRQQPGQSLTLIATANQGSEATYESGFVIDKFPISRPNLTFSTLTVSNMSPEDSSIYLCSVEEDRNQPQHFGDGTRLSIL.

Only a few counts were recorded for this clone. The chain joins TRBV4-2 to TRBJ1-4, with 7 nucleotides matching TRBD1. This CDR3 region has 14 residues. Germline CDR1 LGHNA, CDR2 YNFKEQ. The trim removed 4 bases at V and 2 bases at J, leaving 1 base unmatched. CDR3 nucleotides: TGTGCCAGCAGCCCAGGGGGGACTAATGAAAAACTGTTTTTT. Its protein is CASSPGGTNEKLFF.

In nucleotides, the CDR3 is TGTGCCAGCAGCCACAACAGGGGCCAGGAGACCCAGTACTTC. Its translation: CASSHNRGQETQYF. This chain joins TRBV3-1 (or the pseudogene TRBV3-2) and TRBJ2-5, with 7 bases fitting TRBD1. The V gene end was trimmed by 3 bases and the J gene end by 5 bases; junction bases not matched to a gene: 6. The CDR3 is 14 amino acids. CDR1 and CDR2 from the germline V gene are LGHDT and YNNKEL (reference sequence).

This clone turned up a few times. The chain has TRBV5-1 and TRBJ2-7; D perhaps matches TRBD2 (5 bases). The CDR3 extends over 13 amino acids. Germline V gene data show CDR1 as SGHRS and CDR2 as YFSETQ. The V and J ends lost 4 bases and 5 bases respectively, with 13 bases between them. For the CDR3, the DNA is TGCGCCAGCAGCATTTTAGGAGGAAACGAGCAGTACGTC. It is translated as CASSILGGNEQYV.

The chain has TRBV27 and TRBJ1-1; D possibly corresponds to TRBD1 (5 bases). CDR3 length equals 15 residues. The germline gives CDR1 MNHEY, CDR2 SMNVEV (reference sequence). Trimming removed 3 bases from V and 2 bases from J, with 13 bases in between. DNA of the CDR3: TGTGCCAGCAGTTTGGCCGGGACCGTCAACACTGAAGCTTTCTTT. This gives the protein CASSLAGTVNTEAFF.

The chain has TRBV30 and TRBJ1-1; the D is unclear. V was trimmed by 4 bases and J by 0 bases, leaving 9 bases between them. The germline V gene has CDR1 GTSNPN and CDR2 SVGIG (reference sequence). This CDR3 contains 13 residues. CDR3 sequence (DNA): TGTGCCTGGAACTGGGGTATGAACACTGAAGCTTTCTTT. Protein sequence: CAWNWGMNTEAFF.

This chain links TRBV29-1 with TRBJ2-1; the match to TRBD2 covers 9 bases. The trim removed 2 bases at V and 7 bases at J, leaving 6 bases unmatched. The germline CDR1 and CDR2 sequences are SQVTM and ANQGSEA. This CDR3 is 14 amino acids long. CDR3 bases: TGCAGCGTTGAACGGGGCGGGGGGGTTAATGAGCAGTTCTTC. Translating gives CSVERGGGVNEQFF.

The J gene is TRBJ1-4, the V gene TRBV9, with 7 bases lining up with TRBD1. The CDR3 contains 15 residues. Trimming removed 0 bases from V and 1 base from J; junction bases left unmatched: 0. Germline CDR1 SGDLS, CDR2 YYNGEE. CDR3 nucleotides: TGTGCCAGCAGCGTAGCAGGGGGAACTAATGAAAAACTGTTTTTT. This gives the protein CASSVAGGTNEKLFF.

The CDR3 loop is CASSHGNAPSGQETQYF. CDR3 DNA sequence: TGCGCCAGCAGCCACGGGAATGCCCCTAGCGGGCAAGAGACCCAGTACTTC. V usage is TRBV5-1 and J usage is TRBJ2-5; TRBD2 matches at 8 bases. The V segment lost 4 bases and the J segment 2 bases; nucleotides outside the gene matches: 13. Germline loops: CDR1 SGHRS, CDR2 YFSETQ. The CDR3 is 17 residues long.

In this sample, this clone turned up once. The gene calls are TRBV28 and TRBJ1-2; a possible D gene is TRBD1 (5 bases). The germline gives CDR1 MDHEN, CDR2 SYDVKM. V was clipped by 3 bases and J by 3 bases, with 8 bases between them. There are 13 residues in the CDR3. The CDR3 here is CASSLGRDYGYTF. The DNA for the CDR3 is TGTGCCAGCAGTTTGGGACGGGACTATGGCTACACCTTC.